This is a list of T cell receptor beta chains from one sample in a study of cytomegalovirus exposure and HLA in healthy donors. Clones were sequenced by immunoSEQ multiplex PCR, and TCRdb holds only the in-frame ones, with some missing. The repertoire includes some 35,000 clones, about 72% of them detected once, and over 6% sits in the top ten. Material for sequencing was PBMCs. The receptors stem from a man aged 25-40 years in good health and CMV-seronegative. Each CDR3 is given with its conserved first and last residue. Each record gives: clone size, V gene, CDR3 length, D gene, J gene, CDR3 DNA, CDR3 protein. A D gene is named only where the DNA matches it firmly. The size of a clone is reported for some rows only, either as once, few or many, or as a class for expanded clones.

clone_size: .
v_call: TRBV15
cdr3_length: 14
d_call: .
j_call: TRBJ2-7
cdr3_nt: TGTGCCACCGGGATTTATCCAGGGCTGGACGAGCAGTACTTC
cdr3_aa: CATGIYPGLDEQYF

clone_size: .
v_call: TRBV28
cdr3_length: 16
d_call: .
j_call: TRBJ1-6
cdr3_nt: TGTGCCAGCAGTTCAAGACTGCCGCTGATAAATTCACCCCTCCACTTT
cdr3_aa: CASSSRLPLINSPLHF

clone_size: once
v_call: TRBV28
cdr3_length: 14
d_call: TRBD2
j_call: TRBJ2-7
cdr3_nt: TGTGCCAGCAGTCCAGGGACTAGCGGCTACGAGCAGTACTTC
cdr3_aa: CASSPGTSGYEQYF

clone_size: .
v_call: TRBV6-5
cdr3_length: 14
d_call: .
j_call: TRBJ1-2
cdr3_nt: TGTGCCAGCAGTCTGCAAATTTCGGACTATGGCTACACCTTC
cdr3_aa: CASSLQISDYGYTF

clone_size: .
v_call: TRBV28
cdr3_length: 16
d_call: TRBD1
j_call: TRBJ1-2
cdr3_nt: TGTGCCAGCAGCGCCTTCCGGGACAGGGTTGGCTATGGCTACACCTTC
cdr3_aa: CASSAFRDRVGYGYTF

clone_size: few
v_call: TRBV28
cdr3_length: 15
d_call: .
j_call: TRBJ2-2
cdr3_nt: TGTGCCAGCAGTGCTTCCGGGTCGGGGGCCGGGGAGCTGTTTTTT
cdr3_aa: CASSASGSGAGELFF

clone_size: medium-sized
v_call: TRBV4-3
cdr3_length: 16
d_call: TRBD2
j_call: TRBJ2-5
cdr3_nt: TGCGCCAGCAGCCCCTCGGGGCTAGCGGGGTTTCAGACCCAGTACTTC
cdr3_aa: CASSPSGLAGFQTQYF

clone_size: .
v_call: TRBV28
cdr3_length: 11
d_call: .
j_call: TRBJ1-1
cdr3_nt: TGTGCCAGCAGCTCCCTTTTGGCAGCTTTCTTT
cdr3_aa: CASSSLLAAFF

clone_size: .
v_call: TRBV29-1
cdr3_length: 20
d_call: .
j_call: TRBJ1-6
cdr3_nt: TGCAGCGTTGAAGAAAGGGACTCCAGATTTTGGGGCTCCTATAATTCACCCCTCCACTTT
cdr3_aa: CSVEERDSRFWGSYNSPLHF

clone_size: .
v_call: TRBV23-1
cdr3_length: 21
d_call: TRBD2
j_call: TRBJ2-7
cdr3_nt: TGCGCCAGCAGTCAAGAAAGGACGGCTAGCGGGGGGGCCGATTCCCGACCCGAGCAGTACTTC
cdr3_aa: CASSQERTASGGADSRPEQYF

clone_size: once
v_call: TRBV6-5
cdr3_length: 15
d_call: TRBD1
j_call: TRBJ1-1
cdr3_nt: TGTGCCAGCCGGACGGGACAGGGTTTCTCTGGGGTCGCTTTCTTT
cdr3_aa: CASRTGQGFSGVAFF

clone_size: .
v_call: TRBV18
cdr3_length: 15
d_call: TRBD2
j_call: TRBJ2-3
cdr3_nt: TGTGCCAGCTCACCACCGTCTAGCGGGAGGGATACGCAGTATTTT
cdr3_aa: CASSPPSSGRDTQYF

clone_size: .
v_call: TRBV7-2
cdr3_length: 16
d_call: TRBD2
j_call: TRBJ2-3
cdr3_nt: TGTGCCAGCAGCTTAGGTAGCGGGGGGCCTGTAGATACGCAGTATTTT
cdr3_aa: CASSLGSGGPVDTQYF

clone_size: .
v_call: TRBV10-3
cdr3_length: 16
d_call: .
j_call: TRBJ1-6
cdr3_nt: TGTGCCATCAGTCCATATAGCGGGGAGGCAGGTTCACCCCTCCACTTT
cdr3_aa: CAISPYSGEAGSPLHF

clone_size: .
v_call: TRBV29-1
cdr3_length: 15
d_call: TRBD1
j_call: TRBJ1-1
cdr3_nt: TGCAGCGCCTTCGGGACAGGGGAGGGTAACACTGAAGCTTTCTTT
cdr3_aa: CSAFGTGEGNTEAFF

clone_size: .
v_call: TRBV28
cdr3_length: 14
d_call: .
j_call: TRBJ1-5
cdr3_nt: TGTGCCAGCAGGATCCAGGGGACGGGGTGGCCCCAGCATTTT
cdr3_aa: CASRIQGTGWPQHF

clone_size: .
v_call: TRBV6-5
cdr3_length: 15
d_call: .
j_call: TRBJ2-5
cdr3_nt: TGTGCCAGCAGCCCTTACCCGGAGTTCCAAGAGACCCAGTACTTC
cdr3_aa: CASSPYPEFQETQYF

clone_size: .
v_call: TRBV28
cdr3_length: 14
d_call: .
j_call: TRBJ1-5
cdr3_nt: TGTGCCAGCAGCTCGCACAGGGTAGGACAGCCCCAGCATTTT
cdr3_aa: CASSSHRVGQPQHF

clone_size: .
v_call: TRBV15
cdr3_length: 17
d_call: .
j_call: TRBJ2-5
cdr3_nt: TGTGCCACCAGCCCGCGGGCGGCAGGAGCCACTGCGGAGACCCAGTACTTC
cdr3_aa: CATSPRAAGATAETQYF

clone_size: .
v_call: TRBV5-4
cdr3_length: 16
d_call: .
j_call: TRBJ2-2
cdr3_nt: TGTGCCAGCAGCTCCCCGGACGGAGGAAACACCGGGGAGCTGTTTTTT
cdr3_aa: CASSSPDGGNTGELFF

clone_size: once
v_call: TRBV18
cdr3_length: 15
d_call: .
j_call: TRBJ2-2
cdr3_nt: TGTGCCAGCTCACAGGACAAAGGCGACACCGGGGAGCTGTTTTTT
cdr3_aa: CASSQDKGDTGELFF

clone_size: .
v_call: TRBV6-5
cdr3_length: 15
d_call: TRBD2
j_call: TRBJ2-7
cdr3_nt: TGTGCCAGCAGGCTGCTCCAGACTAGCAGCTACGAGCAGTACTTC
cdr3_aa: CASRLLQTSSYEQYF

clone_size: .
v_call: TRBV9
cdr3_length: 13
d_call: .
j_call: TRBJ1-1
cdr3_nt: TGTGCCAGCAGCGTAGGCGCTAACACTGAAGCTTTCTTT
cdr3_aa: CASSVGANTEAFF

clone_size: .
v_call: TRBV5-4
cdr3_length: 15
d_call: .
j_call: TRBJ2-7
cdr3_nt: TGTGCCAGCAGTTACACCGGGACAAGGAGTTACGAGCAGTACTTC
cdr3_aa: CASSYTGTRSYEQYF

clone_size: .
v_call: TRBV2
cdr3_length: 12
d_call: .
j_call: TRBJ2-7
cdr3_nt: TGTGCCAGCAGTGGTTCGGGTAACGAGCAGTACTTC
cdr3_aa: CASSGSGNEQYF

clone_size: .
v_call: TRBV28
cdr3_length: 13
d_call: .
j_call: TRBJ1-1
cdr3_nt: TGTGCCACTCATCGTCAGGAGAACACTGAAGCTTTCTTT
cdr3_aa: CATHRQENTEAFF

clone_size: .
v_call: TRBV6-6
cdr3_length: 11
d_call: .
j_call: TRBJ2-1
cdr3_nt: TGTGCCAGCAGCCAAGGGGCCCCCGAGTTCTTC
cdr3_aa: CASSQGAPEFF

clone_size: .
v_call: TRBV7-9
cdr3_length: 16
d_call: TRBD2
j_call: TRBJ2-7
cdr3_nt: TGTGCCAGCAGCCTGGGACTAGCGGGAGTTCAGGCCGAGCAGTACTTC
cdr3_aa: CASSLGLAGVQAEQYF

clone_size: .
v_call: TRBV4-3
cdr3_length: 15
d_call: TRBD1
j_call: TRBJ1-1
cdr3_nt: TGCGCCAGCAGCCAAGCTGGTCAGGGGGCCACTGAAGCTTTCTTT
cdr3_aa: CASSQAGQGATEAFF

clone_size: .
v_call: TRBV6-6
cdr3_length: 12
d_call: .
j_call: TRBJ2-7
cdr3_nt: TGTGCCAGCACCCAGCGGGTTTACGAGCAGTACTTC
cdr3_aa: CASTQRVYEQYF

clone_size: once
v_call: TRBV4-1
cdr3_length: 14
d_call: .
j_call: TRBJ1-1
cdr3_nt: TGCGCCAGCAGCCAAGAGGGAGCGAACACTGAAGCTTTCTTT
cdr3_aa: CASSQEGANTEAFF

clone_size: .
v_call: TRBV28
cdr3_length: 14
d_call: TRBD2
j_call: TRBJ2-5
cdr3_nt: TGTGCCAGCAGTTTGATTCGGGGGGTAGAGACCCAGTACTTC
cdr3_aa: CASSLIRGVETQYF

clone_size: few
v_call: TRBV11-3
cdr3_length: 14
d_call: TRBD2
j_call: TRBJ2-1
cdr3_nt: TGTGCCAGCAGCCCCTCTAGCGGGGGGAATGAGCAGTTCTTC
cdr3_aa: CASSPSSGGNEQFF

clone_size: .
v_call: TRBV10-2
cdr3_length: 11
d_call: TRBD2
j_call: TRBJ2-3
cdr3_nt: TGCGCCAGCCTGGGACTAGGGGCGCAGTATTTT
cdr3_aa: CASLGLGAQYF

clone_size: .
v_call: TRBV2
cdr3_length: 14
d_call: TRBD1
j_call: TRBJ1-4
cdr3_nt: TGTGCCAGCAGCCCGGACAGGGGGCAACTAAAACTGTTTTTT
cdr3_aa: CASSPDRGQLKLFF

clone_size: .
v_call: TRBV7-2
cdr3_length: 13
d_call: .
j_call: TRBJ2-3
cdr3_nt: TGTGCCAGCAGCAGCAGACAATCAGATACGCAGTATTTT
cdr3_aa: CASSSRQSDTQYF

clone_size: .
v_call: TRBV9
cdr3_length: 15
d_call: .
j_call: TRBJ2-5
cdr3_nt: TGTGCCAGCAGCCCTCGACCACTAACCCAAGAGACCCAGTACTTC
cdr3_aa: CASSPRPLTQETQYF

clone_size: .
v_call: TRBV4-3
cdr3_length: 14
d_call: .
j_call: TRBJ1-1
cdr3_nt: TGCGCCAGCAGCCAAGCGGGTAGGGGCACTGAAGCTTTCTTT
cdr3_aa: CASSQAGRGTEAFF

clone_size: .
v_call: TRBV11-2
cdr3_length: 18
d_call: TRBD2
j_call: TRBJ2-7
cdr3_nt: TGTGCCAGCAGCTTAGGCGTAGGACTAGCGGGAGCCTCCTACGAGCAGTACTTC
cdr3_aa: CASSLGVGLAGASYEQYF

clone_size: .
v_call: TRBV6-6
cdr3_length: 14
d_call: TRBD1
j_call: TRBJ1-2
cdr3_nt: TGTGCCAGCAGTTCCGGGACAGTGGTCTATGGCTACACCTTC
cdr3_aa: CASSSGTVVYGYTF

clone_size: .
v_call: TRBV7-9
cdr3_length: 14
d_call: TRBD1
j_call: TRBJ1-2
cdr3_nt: TGTGCCAGCAGCTGGACAGGGGTGGACTATGGCTACACCTTC
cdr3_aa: CASSWTGVDYGYTF

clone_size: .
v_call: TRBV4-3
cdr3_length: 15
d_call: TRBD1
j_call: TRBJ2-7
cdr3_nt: TGCGCCAGCAGCCGATTGACAGGGGAGTTCGGCGAGCAGTACTTC
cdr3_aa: CASSRLTGEFGEQYF

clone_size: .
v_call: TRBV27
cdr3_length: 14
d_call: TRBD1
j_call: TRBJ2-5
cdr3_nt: TGTGCCAGCAGGGAGACAGGGGGGGAAGAGACCCAGTACTTC
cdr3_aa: CASRETGGEETQYF

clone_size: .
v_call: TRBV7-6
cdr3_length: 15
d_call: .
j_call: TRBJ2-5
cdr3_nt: TGTGCCAGCAGCTCTTTGCAGGGCAACCAAGAGACCCAGTACTTC
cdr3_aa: CASSSLQGNQETQYF

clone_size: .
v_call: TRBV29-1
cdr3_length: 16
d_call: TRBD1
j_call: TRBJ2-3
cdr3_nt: TGCAGCGTTGGAACTACCGGACAGGGGGTCACAGATACGCAGTATTTT
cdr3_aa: CSVGTTGQGVTDTQYF

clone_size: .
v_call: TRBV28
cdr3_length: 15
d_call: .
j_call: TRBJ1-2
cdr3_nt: TGTGCCAGCAGTTTATTACGGCAGGACATGAGGGGCTACACCTTC
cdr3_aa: CASSLLRQDMRGYTF

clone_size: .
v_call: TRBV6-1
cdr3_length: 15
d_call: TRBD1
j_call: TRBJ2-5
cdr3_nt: TGTGCCAGCAGTGAGGACAGGGGGCGTGTGGAGACCCAGTACTTC
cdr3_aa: CASSEDRGRVETQYF

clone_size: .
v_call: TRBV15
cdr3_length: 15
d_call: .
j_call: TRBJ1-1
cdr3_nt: TGTGCCACCAGCAAAGGGAGTGGGGTTGACACTGAAGCTTTCTTT
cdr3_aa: CATSKGSGVDTEAFF

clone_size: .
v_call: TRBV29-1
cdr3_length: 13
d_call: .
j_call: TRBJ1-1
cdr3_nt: TGCAGCGCCCTCTTGACAGTTAGGACTGAAGCTTTCTTT
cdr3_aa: CSALLTVRTEAFF

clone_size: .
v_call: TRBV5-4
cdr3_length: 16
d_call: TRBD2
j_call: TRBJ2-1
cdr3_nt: TGTGCCAGCAGCTTAGCGAGCGGGGGGGCCCACAATGAGCAGTTCTTC
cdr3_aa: CASSLASGGAHNEQFF

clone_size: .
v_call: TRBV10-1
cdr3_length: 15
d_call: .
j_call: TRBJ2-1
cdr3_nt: TGCGCCAGCAGTAAACCGGGACTTTCAACGAATGAGCAGTTCTTC
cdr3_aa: CASSKPGLSTNEQFF

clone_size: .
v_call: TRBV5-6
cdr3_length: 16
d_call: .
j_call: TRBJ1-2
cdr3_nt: TGTGCCAGCAGCTTGGCCCAGGGTAACGATAACTATGGCTACACCTTC
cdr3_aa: CASSLAQGNDNYGYTF

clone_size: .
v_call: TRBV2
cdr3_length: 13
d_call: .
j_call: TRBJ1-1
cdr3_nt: TGTGCCAGCAGGGCTTCTAGTGGCACTGAAGCTTTCTTT
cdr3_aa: CASRASSGTEAFF

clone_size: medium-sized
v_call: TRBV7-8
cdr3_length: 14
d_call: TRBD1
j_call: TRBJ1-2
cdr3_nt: TGTGCCAGCAGCTTAGGACAGGGGGACTATGGCTACACCTTC
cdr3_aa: CASSLGQGDYGYTF

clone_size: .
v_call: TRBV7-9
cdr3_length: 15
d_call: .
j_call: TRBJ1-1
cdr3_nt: TGTGCCAGCAGCTTATCTCTCAGGGAGAACACTGAAGCTTTCTTT
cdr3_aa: CASSLSLRENTEAFF

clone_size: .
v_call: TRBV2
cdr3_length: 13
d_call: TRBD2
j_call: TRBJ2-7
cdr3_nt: TGTGCCAGCAGTCCCAGCGGGAGAGACGAGCAGTACTTC
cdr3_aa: CASSPSGRDEQYF

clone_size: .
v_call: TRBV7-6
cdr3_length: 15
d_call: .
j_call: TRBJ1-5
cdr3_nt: TGTGCCAGCAGCGAGGGACACCGAGGGTTTCAGCCCCAGCATTTT
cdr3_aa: CASSEGHRGFQPQHF

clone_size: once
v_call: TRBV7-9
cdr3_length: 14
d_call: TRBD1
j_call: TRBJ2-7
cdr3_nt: TGTGCCAGCAGCCCCGGGACAGGGGGCTACGAGCAGTACTTC
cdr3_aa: CASSPGTGGYEQYF

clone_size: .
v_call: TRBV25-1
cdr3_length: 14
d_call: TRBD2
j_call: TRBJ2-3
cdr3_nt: TGTGCCAGCGCCCGCGGGGGGAAGGAGAATACGCAGTATTTT
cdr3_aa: CASARGGKENTQYF